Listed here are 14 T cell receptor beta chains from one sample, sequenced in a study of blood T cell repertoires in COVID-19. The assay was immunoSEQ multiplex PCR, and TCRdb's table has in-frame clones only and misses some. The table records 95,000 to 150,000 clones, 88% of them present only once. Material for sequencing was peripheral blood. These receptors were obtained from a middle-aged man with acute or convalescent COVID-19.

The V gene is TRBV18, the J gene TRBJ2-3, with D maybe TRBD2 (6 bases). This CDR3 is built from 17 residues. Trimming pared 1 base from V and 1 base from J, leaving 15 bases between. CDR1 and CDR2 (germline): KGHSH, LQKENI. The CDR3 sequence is CASSPQGLDYRTDTQYF. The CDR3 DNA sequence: TGTGCCAGCTCACCACAGGGTTTGGACTACCGCACAGATACGCAGTATTTT.

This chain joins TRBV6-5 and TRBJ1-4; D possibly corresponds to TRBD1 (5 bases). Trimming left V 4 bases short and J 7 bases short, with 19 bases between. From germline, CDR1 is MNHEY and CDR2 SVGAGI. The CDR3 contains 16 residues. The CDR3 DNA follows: TGTGCCAGCAGTTTCTTCTCCACGGGGGTGGGTGAAAAACTGTTTTTT. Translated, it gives CASSFFSTGVGEKLFF.

The CDR3 here is CASSAGVTGNTIYF. The CDR3 DNA is TGCGCCAGCAGCGCGGGGGTCACTGGAAACACCATATATTTT. The V call is TRBV5-1, the J call TRBJ1-3; D possibly corresponds to TRBD1 (5 bases). The CDR3 sequence is 14 residues long. Germline CDR1 is SGHRS and CDR2 is YFSETQ. V was trimmed by 4 bases and J by 2 bases, leaving 10 bases between them.

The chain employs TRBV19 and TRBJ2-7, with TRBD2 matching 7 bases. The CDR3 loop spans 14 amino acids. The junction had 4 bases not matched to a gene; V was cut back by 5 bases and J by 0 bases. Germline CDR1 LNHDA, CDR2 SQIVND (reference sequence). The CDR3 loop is CASSSSSGSYEQYF. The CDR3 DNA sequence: TGTGCCAGTAGTTCCTCTAGCGGCTCCTACGAGCAGTACTTC.

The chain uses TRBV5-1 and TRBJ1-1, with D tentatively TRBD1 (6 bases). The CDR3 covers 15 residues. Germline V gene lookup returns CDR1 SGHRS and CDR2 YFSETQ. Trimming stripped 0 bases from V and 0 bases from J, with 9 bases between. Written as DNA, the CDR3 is TGCGCCAGCAGCTTGGTGCAGGGGATGAACACTGAAGCTTTCTTT. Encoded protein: CASSLVQGMNTEAFF.

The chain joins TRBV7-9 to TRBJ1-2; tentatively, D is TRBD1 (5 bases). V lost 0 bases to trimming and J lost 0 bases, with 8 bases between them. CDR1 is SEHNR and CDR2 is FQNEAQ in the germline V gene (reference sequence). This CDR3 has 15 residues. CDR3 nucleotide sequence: TGTGCCAGCAGCTTAGCAGGGGCCCCTAACTATGGCTACACCTTC. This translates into CASSLAGAPNYGYTF.

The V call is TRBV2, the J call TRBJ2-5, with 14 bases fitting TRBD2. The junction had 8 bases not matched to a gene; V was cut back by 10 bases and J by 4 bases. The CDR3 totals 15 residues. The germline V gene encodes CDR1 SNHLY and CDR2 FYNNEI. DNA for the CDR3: TGTGCCATCTCGGGACTAGCGGGAGTCGGAGAGACCCAGTACTTC. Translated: CAISGLAGVGETQYF.

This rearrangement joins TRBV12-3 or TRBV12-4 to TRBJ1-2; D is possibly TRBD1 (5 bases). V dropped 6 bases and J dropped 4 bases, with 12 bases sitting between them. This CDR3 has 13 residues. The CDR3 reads CASRGGVGYGYTF. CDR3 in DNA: TGTGCCAGCAGGGGGGGTGTGGGCTATGGCTACACCTTC.

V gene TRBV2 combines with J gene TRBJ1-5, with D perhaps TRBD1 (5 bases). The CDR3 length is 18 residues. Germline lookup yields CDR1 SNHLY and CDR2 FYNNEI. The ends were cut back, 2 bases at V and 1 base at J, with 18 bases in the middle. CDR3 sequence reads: CASSEFLQGGRSNQPQHF. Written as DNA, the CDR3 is TGTGCCAGCAGTGAATTTCTGCAGGGCGGGAGAAGCAATCAGCCCCAGCATTTT.

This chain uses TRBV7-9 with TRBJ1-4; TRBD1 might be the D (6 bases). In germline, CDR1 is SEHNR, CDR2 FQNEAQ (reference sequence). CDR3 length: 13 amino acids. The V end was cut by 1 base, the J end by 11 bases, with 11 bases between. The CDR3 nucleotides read TGTGCCAGCAGCTTAGTGTCAGGGGAGAAACTGTTTTTT. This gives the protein CASSLVSGEKLFF.

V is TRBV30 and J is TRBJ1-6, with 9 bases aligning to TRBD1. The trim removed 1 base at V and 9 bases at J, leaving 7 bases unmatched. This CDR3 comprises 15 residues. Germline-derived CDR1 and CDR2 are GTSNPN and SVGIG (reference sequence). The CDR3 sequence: CAWSGTGTGISPLHF. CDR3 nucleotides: TGTGCCTGGAGTGGTACCGGGACAGGGATTTCACCCCTCCACTTT.

The chain's CDR3 is CATPGQNQPQHF. The CDR3 coding sequence is TGCGCCACCCCAGGACAGAATCAGCCCCAGCATTTT. The chain couples TRBV5-1 to TRBJ1-5; possible D gene TRBD1, 6 bases. Germline CDR1 reads SGHRS; CDR2 reads YFSETQ. V lost 9 bases, J lost 4 bases, and 11 bases lay in between. This CDR3 has 12 residues. The full variable domain, its missing parts supplied by reference TRBV5-1 and TRBJ1-5, is KAGVTQTPRYLIKTRGQQVTLSCSPISGHRSVSWYQQTPGQGLQFLFEYFSETQRNKGNFPGRFSGRQFSNSRSEMNVSTLELGDSALYLCATPGQNQPQHFGDGTRLSIL.

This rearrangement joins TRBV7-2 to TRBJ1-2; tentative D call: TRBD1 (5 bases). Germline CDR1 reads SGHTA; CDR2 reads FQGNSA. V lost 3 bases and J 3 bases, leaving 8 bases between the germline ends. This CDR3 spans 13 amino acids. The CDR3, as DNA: TGTGCCAGCAGCTTGGCCAGGGACTATGGCTACACCTTC. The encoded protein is CASSLARDYGYTF.

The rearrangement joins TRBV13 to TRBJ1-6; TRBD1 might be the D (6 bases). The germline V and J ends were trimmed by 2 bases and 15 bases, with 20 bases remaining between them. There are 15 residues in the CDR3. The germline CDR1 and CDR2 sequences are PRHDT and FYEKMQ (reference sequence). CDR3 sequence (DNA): TGTGCCAGCAGCTTATCAGCGGGGGGCCGGGGTGACCTCCACTTT. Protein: CASSLSAGGRGDLHF.